These 29 T cell receptor beta chains originate from one sample sequenced in a study of cytomegalovirus exposure and HLA in healthy donors. Primers: 60 Vbeta forward and 13 Jbeta reverse. Using immunoSEQ multiplex PCR, the repertoire was profiled, and TCRdb retains in-frame clones only, with some absent. The sample includes some 110,000 clones, over 8% of them seen just once. The specimen sequenced was PBMCs. The source is a man aged 25-40 years in good health and CMV-seronegative.

This clone was seen a handful of times. Within the sample, other DNA sequences also encode this same CDR3. The rearrangement joins TRBV6-4 to TRBJ2-6; 7 bases match TRBD1. Germline loops: CDR1 MRHNA, CDR2 SNTAGT. Trimming removed 3 bases from V and 4 bases from J; junction bases left unmatched: 3. CDR3 length: 15 amino acids. The CDR3 bases are TGTGCCAGCAGTGAGACAGGGATCGGGGCCAACGTCCTGACTTTC. Its protein product is CASSETGIGANVLTF.

This clone has more than one count but fewer than ten. This sequence joins TRBV5-4 and TRBJ2-1, with 9 bases fitting TRBD1. CDR1 is SGHNT and CDR2 is YYREEE in the germline V gene (reference sequence). CDR3 size: 14 residues. Trimming at V came to 4 bases and at J to 6 bases, leaving 5 bases not matched to a gene. CDR3 bases: TGTGCCAGCAGCCCTGACAGGGGGTTCAATGAGCAGTTCTTC. This sequence encodes CASSPDRGFNEQFF. Supplemented by reference TRBV5-4 and TRBJ2-1, the full variable domain reads ETGVTQSPTHLIKTRGQQVTLRCSSQSGHNTVSWYQQALGQGPQFIFQYYREEENGRGNFPPRFSGLQFPNYSSELNVNALELDDSALYLCASSPDRGFNEQFFGPGTRLTVL.

This chain joins TRBV30 and TRBJ2-1, with TRBD1 as a possible D gene (6 bases). The germline gives CDR1 GTSNPN, CDR2 SVGIG (reference sequence). This CDR3 region has 12 residues. V was pared by 2 bases and J by 9 bases, with 11 bases between. CDR3 nucleotides: TGTGCCTGGAGTCCCACCAGGGGTGAGCAGTTCTTC. It codes for CAWSPTRGEQFF.

The table lists this clone with a few counts. The chain joins TRBV7-9 to TRBJ1-5, with 8 bases aligning to TRBD1. CDR3 length equals 14 residues. V was clipped by 5 bases and J by 4 bases; unmatched bases: 4. Germline CDR1 reads SEHNR; CDR2 reads FQNEAQ (reference sequence). CDR3 nucleotide sequence: TGTGCCAGCAGCCCGACAGGGGAAAATCAGCCCCAGCATTTT. Translating gives CASSPTGENQPQHF. The entire variable domain, with the rest obtained from reference TRBV7-9 and TRBJ1-5, is as follows: DTGVSQNPRHKITKRGQNVTFRCDPISEHNRLYWYRQTLGQGPEFLTYFQNEAQLEKSRLLSDRFSAERPKGSFSTLEIQRTEQGDSAMYLCASSPTGENQPQHFGDGTRLSIL.

J is TRBJ2-4 and V is TRBV2; 7 bases are shared with TRBD1. Germline V gene sequence: CDR1 SNHLY, CDR2 FYNNEI. This CDR3 region has 17 residues. V shed 1 base, J shed 2 bases, and the junction held 8 bases outside the gene matches. In DNA form, the CDR3 reads TGTGCCAGCAGTGAAGAGGGGGCTGGGGGTCCCAAAAACATTCAGTACTTC. It codes for CASSEEGAGGPKNIQYF. The full variable domain, its missing parts supplied by reference TRBV2 and TRBJ2-4, is EPEVTQTPSHQVTQMGQEVILRCVPISNHLYFYWYRQILGQKVEFLVSFYNNEISEKSEIFDDQFSVERPDGSNFTLKIRSTKLEDSAMYFCASSEEGAGGPKNIQYFGAGTRLSVL.

The chain has TRBV28 and TRBJ2-2; 10 nucleotides match TRBD1. The CDR3 consists of 15 residues. The germline gives CDR1 MDHEN, CDR2 SYDVKM. V was pared by 7 bases and J by 6 bases, with 8 bases of the junction left unmatched. This chain's CDR3 is CASILGQGEAGELFF. The CDR3 bases are TGTGCCAGCATCTTAGGACAGGGGGAAGCCGGGGAGCTGTTTTTT.

This clone was observed a handful of times. V is TRBV30 and J is TRBJ2-3; perhaps TRBD2 as D (5 bases). CDR1 GTSNPN and CDR2 SVGIG come from the germline V gene (reference sequence). With 2 bases removed from V and 0 bases from J, the gap between germline ends came to 9 bases. The CDR3 extends over 14 amino acids. This CDR3 is CAWSRAGSTDTQYF. The DNA for the CDR3 is TGTGCCTGGAGTAGGGCGGGTAGCACAGATACGCAGTATTTT.

This clone was seen only a few times. The rearrangement uses TRBV10-3 and TRBJ1-5; 9 bases agree with TRBD1. V was clipped by 7 bases and J by 0 bases; unmatched bases: 10. Germline V lookup: CDR1 ENHRY, CDR2 SYGVKD. The CDR3 loop spans 17 amino acids. The CDR3 DNA is TGTGCCATCATAGGGGACAGGGCGACTGTTAGCAATCAGCCCCAGCATTTT. Amino acid sequence: CAIIGDRATVSNQPQHF.

This clone was observed a handful of times. V usage is TRBV18 and J usage is TRBJ1-2; 10 bases are a match to TRBD1. Per germline, CDR1 KGHSH and CDR2 LQKENI. After removal of 3 bases from V and 4 bases from J, the junction contained 8 bases not matched to a gene. CDR3 length: 16 residues. This CDR3 reads CASSPTRDRGLYGYTF. The CDR3 DNA is TGTGCCAGCTCACCTACCCGGGACAGGGGTCTCTATGGCTACACCTTC.

This clone was found a few times. J is TRBJ2-7 and V is TRBV7-2, with TRBD2 matching over 10 bases. Germline V gene data show CDR1 as SGHTA and CDR2 as FQGNSA. This CDR3 spans 15 amino acids. The junction had 8 bases not matched to a gene; V was cut back by 3 bases and J by 6 bases. The chain's CDR3 is CASSLLAGVSGEQYF. The CDR3 DNA reads as TGTGCCAGCAGCTTGCTAGCGGGAGTCTCAGGCGAGCAGTACTTC.

The chain joins TRBV6-1 to TRBJ1-5; no firm D call. V lost 6 bases, J lost 1 base, and 10 bases lay in between. Per germline, CDR1 MNHNS and CDR2 SASEGT. The CDR3 length is 14 residues. CDR3 sequence reads: CASRVLGSNQPQHF. As DNA, the CDR3 is TGTGCCAGCAGGGTCCTTGGCAGCAATCAGCCCCAGCATTTT.

The chain joins TRBV4-1 to TRBJ2-3; D may be TRBD2 (7 bases). Germline CDR1 reads MGHRA; CDR2 reads YSYEKL. Trimming shortened V by 5 bases and J by 3 bases, and 18 bases separated the two germline ends. CDR3 size: 16 residues. CDR3 protein: CASSMIQGGRTDTQYF. The CDR3 DNA sequence: TGCGCCAGCAGCATGATACAGGGAGGGAGGACAGATACGCAGTATTTT.

The rearrangement links TRBV19 to TRBJ1-1; TRBD1 agrees at 9 bases. The CDR3 is 14 residues long. The germline V gene has CDR1 LNHDA and CDR2 SQIVND (reference sequence). The J segment lost 1 base and the V segment lost 8 bases, leaving 5 bases of the junction unmatched. CDR3: CASSETGGNTEAFF. The CDR3 coding sequence is TGTGCCAGTTCCGAGACAGGGGGGAACACTGAAGCTTTCTTT.

This clone was counted between two and nine times. The chain has TRBV7-2 and TRBJ2-7, with TRBD2 as a possible D gene (5 bases). The CDR3 contains 17 residues. V lost 0 bases to trimming and J lost 2 bases, with 17 bases between them. CDR1 SGHTA and CDR2 FQGNSA come from the germline V gene. CDR3 coding DNA: TGTGCCAGCAGCTTAGCGCAGCGGAGCCAGGCCCCCTACGAGCAGTACTTC. Its translation: CASSLAQRSQAPYEQYF. The variable domain in full, with the rest retrieved from reference TRBV7-2 and TRBJ2-7, is GAGVSQSPSNKVTEKGKDVELRCDPISGHTALYWYRQSLGQGLEFLIYFQGNSAPDKSGLPSDRFSAERTGGSVSTLTIQRTQQEDSAVYLCASSLAQRSQAPYEQYFGPGTRLTVT.

V is TRBV4-3 and J is TRBJ2-3; D remains ambiguous. The V gene lost 0 bases and the J gene lost 1 base, with 8 bases spanning the gap. CDR1 and CDR2 (germline): LGHNA, YSLEER. The CDR3 contains 15 residues. The CDR3 DNA is TGCGCCAGCAGCCAAGATTCAGGCCGCACAGATACGCAGTATTTT. It specifies CASSQDSGRTDTQYF.

The chain links TRBV7-3 to TRBJ2-2; unclear D gene. Trimming left V 5 bases short and J 1 base short, with 8 bases between. The CDR3 is made up of 14 amino acids. Germline V CDR1 and CDR2: SGHTA, FQGTGA. The CDR3 spells CASSKIQNTGELFF. For the CDR3, the DNA is TGTGCCAGCAGCAAAATCCAGAACACCGGGGAGCTGTTTTTT.

The gene calls are TRBV29-1 and TRBJ1-2, with no clear D. CDR1 and CDR2 (germline): SQVTM, ANQGSEA. The length of the CDR3 is 14 residues. V was trimmed by 4 bases and J by 8 bases, leaving 20 bases between them. DNA for the CDR3: TGCAGCGTTGGGGCAGGTGGTCAGAGAGGGGGCTACACCTTC. Residues: CSVGAGGQRGGYTF.

The rearrangement uses TRBV27 and TRBJ2-3; D is possibly TRBD1 (5 bases). The V gene's germline CDR1 is MNHEY and CDR2 SMNVEV (reference sequence). V was pared by 5 bases and J by 5 bases, with 14 bases between. The CDR3 has 14 amino acids. The CDR3 loop is CASSPEPRGDTQYF. The CDR3, as DNA: TGTGCCAGCAGTCCGGAACCTAGGGGAGATACGCAGTATTTT.

The gene calls are TRBV29-1 and TRBJ1-1; 10 bases agree with TRBD1. V lost 7 bases and J lost 4; bases outside the gene matches: 6. The CDR3 length is 13 residues. Germline CDR1 is SQVTM and CDR2 is ANQGSEA. The CDR3 DNA sequence: TGCAGCGGAACCTGGACAGGGGGCACTGAAGCTTTCTTT. Its protein is CSGTWTGGTEAFF.

V is TRBV29-1 and J is TRBJ1-4, with 7 bases lining up with TRBD1. The CDR3 is made up of 13 amino acids. CDR1 and CDR2 from the germline V gene are SQVTM and ANQGSEA. After removal of 2 bases from V and 7 bases from J, the junction contained 4 bases not matched to a gene. CDR3 region: CSVEFAGGEKLFF. The CDR3 DNA sequence: TGCAGCGTTGAATTCGCAGGGGGTGAAAAACTGTTTTTT.

This clone occurred a few times. The rearrangement links TRBV5-4 to TRBJ1-6; the match to TRBD1 covers 11 bases. CDR1 is SGHNT and CDR2 is YYREEE in the germline V gene (reference sequence). The CDR3 has 15 residues. Trimming at V came to 3 bases and at J to 10 bases, leaving 6 bases not matched to a gene. The DNA of the CDR3 is TGTGCCAGCAGCTCGGGGGACAGGGGGTACTCACCCCTCCACTTT. Residues: CASSSGDRGYSPLHF.

The rearrangement links TRBV11-2 to TRBJ2-3, with D possibly TRBD1 on 6 matching bases. The CDR3 totals 18 residues. Germline-derived CDR1 and CDR2 are SGHAT and FQNNGV. Trimming removed 1 base from V and 6 bases from J, with 23 bases in between. CDR3 sequence: CASSLAPPQGIGWDTQYF. The CDR3 DNA sequence: TGTGCCAGCAGCTTAGCACCTCCACAGGGCATCGGTTGGGATACGCAGTATTTT.

This chain uses TRBV10-1 with TRBJ2-7; 7 nucleotides agree with TRBD1. CDR3 length: 14 amino acids. The ends lost 4 bases at V and 5 bases at J; junction bases unmatched: 8. The germline V gene encodes CDR1 WNHNN and CDR2 SYGVQD (reference sequence). CDR3 loop: CASSAGQALHEQYF. CDR3 sequence (DNA): TGCGCCAGCAGTGCCGGACAGGCCCTCCACGAGCAGTACTTC.

J is TRBJ1-4 and V is TRBV15; no clear D. V lost 6 bases and J 5 bases, leaving 10 bases between the germline ends. Germline CDR1 LNHNV, CDR2 YYDKDF (reference sequence). The CDR3 is 13 residues long. CDR3 sequence: CATRRQPNEKLFF. For the CDR3, the DNA is TGTGCCACCAGGAGGCAGCCAAATGAAAAACTGTTTTTT.

This clone was found a few times. The chain has TRBV18 and TRBJ1-4; D might be TRBD1 (5 bases). Germline V CDR1 and CDR2: KGHSH, LQKENI. Trimming took off 0 bases at V and 2 bases at J, with 16 bases between the two ends. The length of the CDR3 is 18 residues. CDR3 in amino acids: CASSPPFRAMGTNEKLFF. The DNA of the CDR3 is TGTGCCAGCTCACCACCGTTCAGGGCGATGGGCACTAATGAAAAACTGTTTTTT.

This clone has a handful of counts. The V call is TRBV6-6, the J call TRBJ2-1; 7 bases align to TRBD1. CDR1 is MNHNY and CDR2 is SVGAGI in the germline V gene (reference sequence). The CDR3 runs to 11 residues. Germline trimming cut 8 bases from V and 8 bases from J; bases unmatched to any gene: 3. The CDR3 DNA reads as TGTGCCAGCTCCCAGGGGGATGAGCAGTTCTTC. Its protein product is CASSQGDEQFF.

The chain is built from TRBV4-1 and TRBJ1-1, with D possibly TRBD1 on 5 matching bases. V was trimmed by 0 bases and J by 5 bases, leaving 10 bases between them. The CDR3 has 14 residues. Germline V lookup: CDR1 MGHRA, CDR2 YSYEKL. CDR3 coding DNA: TGCGCCAGCAGCCAAGATTCCCGGGGGACTGAAGCTTTCTTT. Translation: CASSQDSRGTEAFF.

The chain is built from TRBV7-2 and TRBJ2-7, with TRBD1 identical over 9 bases. The CDR3 contains 15 residues. CDR1 is SGHTA and CDR2 is FQGNSA in the germline V gene. V dropped 5 bases and J dropped 4; count of bases not matched to a gene: 9. The CDR3 protein is CASSPQQGARYEQYF. The CDR3 DNA reads TGTGCCAGCAGCCCGCAACAGGGGGCGCGGTACGAGCAGTACTTC.

The rearrangement uses TRBV28 and TRBJ1-2; a possible D gene is TRBD1 (5 bases). V gave up 7 bases and J gave up 5 bases, with 8 bases separating them. Germline V lookup: CDR1 MDHEN, CDR2 SYDVKM. CDR3 length: 11 amino acids. CDR3 sequence reads: CASIKGYGYTF. As DNA, the CDR3 is TGTGCCAGCATAAAGGGGTATGGCTACACCTTC.